Sequencing of this TCR beta chain was carried out in a study of regulatory T cells in long-lasting Graves disease. V lost 2 bases and J 8 bases, leaving 8 bases between the germline ends. From germline, CDR1 is SGHRS and CDR2 YFSETQ. The CDR3 is 12 residues long. The time point is: newly diagnosed GD, antithyroid drugs for less than 3 months. PBMC RNA served as the TCR library source. In building TCR beta libraries, iRepertoire HTBI primers were used together with Arm-PCR of CDR3 regions. Using its own MiXCR run on the multiplex PCR reads, TCRdb lists one record per CDR3 protein. The data show 350,000 to 500,000 distinct CDR3 sequences, around 17% seen once. This sample also belongs to another study, concerning T cells in Graves' hyperthyroidism and ophthalmopathy.

This sequence originates from a woman in her twenties or thirties with Graves disease. The chain combines TRBV5-1 with TRBJ2-1; no clear D. Sequencing was performed on peripheral blood mononuclear cells (PBMCs), taken at new diagnosis, from a patient treated with antithyroid drugs. CDR3 sequence: CASSLSFYEQFF. The CDR3, as DNA: TGCGCCAGCAGCTTATCTTTCTATGAGCAGTTCTTC.